The text below deals with one T cell receptor beta chain. Its antigen is undetermined. The data are from a study of cytomegalovirus exposure and HLA in healthy donors. Study results and caveats: Researchers reported that a few CMV-associated chains were confirmed in vitro as CMV antigen-specific. Despite most TCR sequences being rare, some public TCRs occurred in many donors.

Assay: immunoSEQ multiplex PCR; the TCRdb copy retains only in-frame clones and omits some. This repertoire shows over 150,000 clones, about 89% found once; its top ten account for 3% to 3.5%. The specimen was PBMCs. The sequence came from a woman younger than 35 in good health and CMV-seropositive.

The CDR3 region has the DNA TGTGCCAGCAGCTTATCGGGGAACTCCTACAATGAGCAGTTCTTC. As protein: CASSLSGNSYNEQFF. This chain links TRBV11-2 with TRBJ2-1; tentatively, D is TRBD2 (5 bases). The CDR3 runs to 15 residues. Trimming cost V 2 bases and J 0 bases, with 8 bases left between them. Germline CDR1 reads SGHAT; CDR2 reads FQNNGV.